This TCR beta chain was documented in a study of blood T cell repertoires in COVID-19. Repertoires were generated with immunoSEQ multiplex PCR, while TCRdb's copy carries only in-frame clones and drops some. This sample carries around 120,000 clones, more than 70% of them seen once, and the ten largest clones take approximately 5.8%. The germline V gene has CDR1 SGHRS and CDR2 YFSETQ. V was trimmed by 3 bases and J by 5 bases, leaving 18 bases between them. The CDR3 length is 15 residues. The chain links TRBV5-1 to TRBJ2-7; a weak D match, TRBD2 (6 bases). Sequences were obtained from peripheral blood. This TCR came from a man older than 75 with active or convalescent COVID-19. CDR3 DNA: TGCGCCAGCAGCTGGGGGGTAGCGTTTTTCCACGAGCAGTACTTC. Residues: CASSWGVAFFHEQYF.